This T cell receptor beta chain originates from a study of T cells in Graves' hyperthyroidism and ophthalmopathy (dated by TCRdb to the late 2010s). With respect to the entire study: Peripheral blood was sampled at the time of initial diagnosis, prior to any treatment. To identify distinguishing TCR V-J signatures, a discovery cohort of around 100 patients was used, comprising under 45 with Graves' ophthalmopathy and 57 with stable Graves' hyperthyroidism. Whether ophthalmopathy could be predicted prospectively was tested in an independent validation cohort made up of roughly 20 hyperthyroidism patients plus 17 patients who later progressed to ophthalmopathy. For training and testing, the 100 or so patients in the discovery cohort were randomly divided in a 7:3 ratio. In over five Graves' hyperthyroidism patients, the study also compared T-cell repertoires from thyroid tissue with T-cell repertoires from blood. After sampling, hyperthyroidism patients received methimazole starting at 30 mg daily, and ophthalmopathy patients received high-dose intravenous methylprednisolone. The paper describes TCR Vbeta CDR3 sequencing of about 140 peripheral blood samples, made up of 43 ophthalmopathy patients, over 70 hyperthyroidism patients and around 17 progressor patients. The study at large found these results: No statistical method was used to fix the sample size in advance, and group allocation was not hidden from the investigators. In validation, the model predicted progression to ophthalmopathy with over 60% sensitivity and roughly 75% specificity, a median of 6.5 months before onset. Most expanded thyroid clonotypes (frequency above 0.001) were also detected in blood, a finding suggesting that blood repertoires may reflect thyroid immune responses. A model built on a 13 V-J signature distinguished ophthalmopathy from stable hyperthyroidism, reaching about 88% sensitivity and 81% to 83% specificity in cross-validation and 80%/75% in testing.

Stable Graves' hyperthyroidism was defined as the absence of progression to ophthalmopathy over 18 months of follow-up. Hyperthyroidism patients were aged 18 to 65 years and newly diagnosed, with disease duration of less than 2 months. Any patient with an uncontrolled infection, another autoimmune disease, pregnancy or lactation was excluded. Diagnoses were based on clinical symptoms, serum thyroxine and TRAb, thyroid ultrasound and orbital computed tomography. Ficoll-Paque density gradient centrifugation was used to isolate PBMCs from 10 ml of fresh peripheral blood. Total RNA was extracted using Trizol reagent, and RNA quality was assessed on an Agilent 2100 Bioanalyzer. Amplification of TCR beta CDR3 regions was carried out from RNA transcripts. For the first round of RT-PCR on the TCR CDR3, the HTBI primer set was used together with the Qiagen OneStep RT-PCR kit. A second multiplex PCR round built the libraries, followed by size selection and purification. The libraries were sequenced on an Illumina HiSeq2000 using paired-end 100 bp reads. In the source study's methods: SOAPnuke was used to process the raw data, throwing out any read that contained adapters or uncalled bases, had a mean Phred below 15, or lacked an exact constant-primer or identifier match. COPE v1.2.5 was used to merge the high-quality paired reads, and each unique nucleotide sequence was defined as a clonotype. MiTCR v1.1 was used to align clonotypes to the IMGT TRBV, TRBD and TRBJ reference segments. The analysis was restricted to V-J combinations with a frequency above 0.0001, which together covered 99.2% of the repertoires. A TCS score was defined as the ratio between F50 (clonal expansion) and ExV (chaos), using BLOSUM62-based TCRdist between CDR3 peptides within each V-J. Welch's t-statistics and random forest reduced 500 to 550 V-J features to fewer than 15, which were used in a naive Bayes classifier (R e1071). In-frame beta chains were kept once TCRdb had trimmed the public reads at Q25 with fastp and called clones with MiXCR. Entries are consolidated by CDR3 protein sequence, retaining the most common genes and DNA. TCRdb, not the authors, supplied the V and J calls. Across this sample there are about 500,000 distinct CDR3 sequences, with 16% seen only once. The ten largest clones capture 15% to 20% of the sample.

In this sample, this clonotype turned up many times. Its antigen target is currently unknown. No base quality information exists; no much larger clone differs at one position. This receptor was identified in a woman under 30 with Graves' hyperthyroidism. The specimen sequenced was blood.

The DNA reads as follows: TGTGCCAGCAGTCAAGGAGCCAATCAGCCCCAGCATTTT. Translation gives CASSQGANQPQHF. The chain joins TRBV6-1 to TRBJ1-5; the D gene assignment is ambiguous. The CDR3 contains 13 residues, cysteine and phenylalanine counted. Just CDR3 DNA is preserved here, 39 bases in frame from base 1. A distance of 8 bases separates the germline ends of V and J, which lose 5 bases and 3 bases respectively. For CDR1 and CDR2, the germline V gene lists MNHNS and SASEGT.